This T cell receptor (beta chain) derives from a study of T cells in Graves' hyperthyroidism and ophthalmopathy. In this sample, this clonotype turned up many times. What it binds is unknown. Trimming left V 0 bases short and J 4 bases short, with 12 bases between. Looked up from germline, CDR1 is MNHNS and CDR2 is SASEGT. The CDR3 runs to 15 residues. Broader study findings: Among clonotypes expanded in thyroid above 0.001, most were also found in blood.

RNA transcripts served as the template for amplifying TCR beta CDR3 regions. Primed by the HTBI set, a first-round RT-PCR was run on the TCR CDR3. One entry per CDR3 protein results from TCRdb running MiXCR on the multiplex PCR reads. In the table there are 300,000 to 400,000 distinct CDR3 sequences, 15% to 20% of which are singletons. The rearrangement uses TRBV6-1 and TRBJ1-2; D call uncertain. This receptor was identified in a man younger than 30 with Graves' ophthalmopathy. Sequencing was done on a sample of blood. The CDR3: CASSEAPGPSYGYTF. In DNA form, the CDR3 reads TGTGCCAGCAGTGAAGCGCCAGGTCCCTCCTATGGCTACACCTTC.